The source of this T cell receptor (beta chain) is a study of T-cell reconstitution after alpha-beta-depleted transplantation in children. Study results and caveats: It was newly produced T cells that mostly accounted for T-cell counts and diversity one year after transplant. Surviving recipient cells, namely T cells and thymic progenitors, were the source of high day-60 TCRbeta diversity in some patients. Several hundred graft clones that had expanded were reportedly the source of alpha-beta T cells about two months after transplant.

In regard to this clonotype: Its antigen is not identified. At one end the junction does not follow the germline gene, possibly because of a read error.

Library preparation (for TCRbeta) was performed with unique molecular identifiers. From the PCR reads, TCRdb called clonotypes with MiXCR, one entry per CDR3 protein. The table shows 95,000 to 150,000 distinct CDR3 sequences, with more than 20% occurring only once. Sequenced material: PBMCs, mostly from graft donor cells, taken 180 days after TCRalphabeta/CD19-depleted stem cell transplant. The source is a male patient under 10 years old who had a stem cell transplant for chronic granulomatous disease, so the T cells may come from the graft donor.

CDR3 amino acids: CVSSLVPGDRQYF. CDR3 DNA sequence: TGTGTCAGCAGCTTAGTTCCAGGGGATCGGCAGTACTTC. The chain uses TRBV11-2 and TRBJ2-7, with a tentative D call TRBD1 (6 bases). The CDR3 is 13 amino acids. Per germline, CDR1 SGHAT and CDR2 FQNNGV. The variable domain in full, with the rest retrieved from reference TRBV11-2 and TRBJ2-7, is EAGVAQSPRYKIIEKRQSVAFWCNPISGHATLYWYQQILGQGPKLLIQFQNNGVVDDSQLPKDRFSAERLKGVDSTLKIQPAKLEDSAVYLCVSSLVPGDRQYFGPGTRLTVT.